This T cell receptor (beta chain) was captured in a study of shared clonotypes between healthy human individuals. Study-wide results and limits: Generation probabilities of non-shared clonotypes were lower (relative to those shared by all four donors).

Germline CDR1 is SQVTM and CDR2 is ANQGSEA. This CDR3 is 10 amino acids long. V dropped 6 bases and J dropped 8 bases, with 9 bases sitting between them. Once extracted for a subset, genomic DNA was divided evenly among several immunoSEQ plates. TCRdb's table, derived via immunoSEQ multiplex PCR, lists solely in-frame clones and lacks some. The table has around 2.1 million clones, 93% seen once. Terminally differentiated effector memory CD45RA+ cells were left out of the naive CD8 fraction, which was CD45RO-negative and positively selected for CCR7. Everyone who donated was a Caucasian adult who lived in Nashville, Tennessee. Details on this clone: Its specificity is not known.

The sequenced sample was naive CD8+ T cells from PBMCs. The sequence was collected from a man aged 18 to 30 in good health. Some clones in this sample may be carry-over from other donors' samples. The chain links TRBV29-1 to TRBJ2-3, with D possibly TRBD2 on 5 matching bases. CDR3 loop: CSVDAGTQYF. CDR3 coding DNA: TGCAGCGTAGACGCGGGTACGCAGTATTTT.